This T cell receptor (beta chain) was identified in a study of regulatory T cells in long-lasting Graves disease. At least ten counts were recorded for this clonotype. Trimming took off 5 bases at V and 8 bases at J, with 10 bases between the two ends. The CDR3 has 12 residues. TCR beta libraries were built with iRepertoire HTBI primers and Arm-PCR of CDR3 regions. Each CDR3 protein gets one entry after TCRdb re-called the multiplex PCR reads with MiXCR. This table has 360,000 or so distinct CDR3 sequences, 10% to 15% appearing once. Time point given: newly diagnosed GD, antithyroid drugs for less than 3 months. The TCR library used RNA extracted from PBMCs. This same sample was also part of a study on T cells in Graves' hyperthyroidism and ophthalmopathy.

The sequence came from a woman between 18 and 29 years old with Graves disease. The sequences come from peripheral blood mononuclear cells (PBMCs), collected at new diagnosis, from a patient treated with antithyroid drugs. The V and J genes are TRBV12-3 or TRBV12-4 and TRBJ2-1; unclear D gene. The CDR3 DNA reads as TGTGCCAGCAGTCCAATGGGCGATGAGCAGTTCTTC. Translating it yields CASSPMGDEQFF.